The source of this T cell receptor beta chain is a study of graft-versus-host responses after intestinal transplantation. Clones were read by immunoSEQ multiplex PCR, and TCRdb kept only the in-frame ones, dropping some. The sample shows a few thousand clones, approximately 77% of them seen only once. Graft-derived tissue was subjected to processing to liberate intraepithelial and lamina propria lymphocytes. This CDR3 is 15 amino acids long. From germline, CDR1 is LNHDA and CDR2 SQIVND (reference sequence). The V and J ends lost 5 bases and 7 bases, in that order; junction bases with no gene match: 10.

The sequence was obtained from a human patient who received an intestinal transplant, so some T cells may come from the graft donor. The chain joins TRBV19 to TRBJ2-1; 8 bases agree with TRBD2. This material consisted of ileum tissue, taken around 1,000 days after intestinal transplantation. CDR3 protein: CASSPVSGGRNEQFF. CDR3 nucleotide sequence: TGTGCCAGTAGTCCCGTCAGCGGGGGAAGGAATGAGCAGTTCTTC.